This T cell receptor beta chain was captured in a study of naive and memory T cell subsets. The treatment: skin biopsy from PPD injection site in Mantoux-positive individual. An oligonucleotide containing a UMI was ligated to the 3' end of TCR cDNA. This clonotype was seen more than once but under ten times. Ligated cDNA underwent four rounds of PCR with nested alpha and beta constant region primers and SP2. Via MiXCR, TCRdb re-called the UMI-ligation and nested PCR reads, giving one row per CDR3 protein. Among some 21,000 distinct CDR3 sequences listed, around 6% were seen once. Sequencing used skin, obtained from a tuberculin skin test site. The TCR comes from an adult in good health.

The DNA for the CDR3 is TGCGCCAGCAGCCAAGATGACAACGGACGCACTGAAGCTTTCTTT. Its translation: CASSQDDNGRTEAFF. The chain is built from TRBV4-1 and TRBJ1-1; D gene ambiguous. The CDR3 totals 15 residues. Per the germline V gene, CDR1 is MGHRA and CDR2 is YSYEKL. V was clipped by 0 bases and J by 4 bases, with 12 bases between them.